Below, one TCR beta chain is given with its context. The antigen remains unidentified. Looked up from germline, CDR1 is LNHDA and CDR2 is SQIVND (reference sequence). CDR3 length: 14 amino acids. With 3 bases clipped from V and 4 bases from J, the junction kept 4 bases outside the gene matches. Measured with immunoSEQ multiplex PCR; TCRdb has only the in-frame clones, and not every one. The sample comprises under 150,000 clones, roughly 93% of which are singletons, and around 0.12% rests with the top ten. This specimen belongs to a study of graft-versus-host responses after intestinal transplantation. Across the whole study: The transplants performed in recipients were multivisceral, liver-intestinal, or isolated intestinal. Following induction with anti-thymocyte globulin, all recipients were given tacrolimus and steroids for approximately 3 years.

Overall study findings and caveats: Clonal ratios of graft-versus-host to host-versus-graft in allografts were high for patients exhibiting graft-donor T cell macrochimerism. GvH clones turned up in recipient marrow; some had shown up first in ileum or blood.

This clonotype was sampled from a human donor who received an intestinal transplant. This specimen consisted of unstimulated CD4+ T cells sorted from spleen or lymph node cells, obtained before intestinal transplant. The rearrangement joins TRBV19 to TRBJ1-2, with 8 positions matching TRBD1. CDR3 bases: TGTGCCAGTAGTATGGACAGGGCGTTCTATGGCTACACCTTC. The encoded protein is CASSMDRAFYGYTF.